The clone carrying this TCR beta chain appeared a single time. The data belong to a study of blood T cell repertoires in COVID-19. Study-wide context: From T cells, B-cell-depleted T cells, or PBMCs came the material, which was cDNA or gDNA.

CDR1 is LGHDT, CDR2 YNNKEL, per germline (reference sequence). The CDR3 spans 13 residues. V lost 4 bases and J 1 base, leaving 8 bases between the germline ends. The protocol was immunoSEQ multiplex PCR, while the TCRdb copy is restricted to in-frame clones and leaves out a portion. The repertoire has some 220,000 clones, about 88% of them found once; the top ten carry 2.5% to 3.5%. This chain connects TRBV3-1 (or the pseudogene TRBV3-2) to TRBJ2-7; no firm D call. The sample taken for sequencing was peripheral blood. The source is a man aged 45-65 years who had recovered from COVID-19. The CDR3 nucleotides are TGTGCCAGCAGCCCCCGCAGGTCCTACGAGCAGTACTTC. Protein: CASSPRRSYEQYF.